This T cell receptor beta chain is from a study of T cells in Graves' hyperthyroidism and ophthalmopathy. A patient was excluded if there was uncontrolled infection, other autoimmune disease, pregnancy or lactation. Amplification targeted TCR beta CDR3 regions from RNA transcripts. A set of HTBI primers served as the primers for a first-round RT-PCR of the TCR CDR3. From the multiplex PCR reads, TCRdb called clonotypes with MiXCR, one entry per CDR3 protein. The table includes hundreds of thousands of distinct CDR3 sequences, approximately 14% detected once. This CDR3 comprises 16 residues. The germline V gene encodes CDR1 SGHDT and CDR2 YYEEEE. Trimming cost V 3 bases and J 5 bases, with 18 bases left between them. This clonotype was found many times.

The chain employs TRBV5-6 and TRBJ1-5, with D possibly TRBD1 on 5 matching bases. This TCR was recovered from a man aged 18 to 35 with Graves' ophthalmopathy. Sequencing was carried out using blood. The CDR3 spells CASSSYSGTAHQPQHF. The CDR3 DNA sequence: TGTGCCAGCAGCTCATACTCCGGGACGGCTCATCAGCCCCAGCATTTT.